This T cell receptor (beta chain) was observed in a study of T cell responses to AZD1222 COVID-19 vaccine. Repertoires were generated with immunoSEQ multiplex PCR, while TCRdb's copy carries only in-frame clones and drops some. The table includes 210,000 or so clones, 85% to 95% detected once. Germline CDR1 MGHRA, CDR2 YSYEKL. V dropped 1 base and J dropped 7 bases, with 14 bases sitting between them. The CDR3 contains 16 residues. J is TRBJ1-6 and V is TRBV4-1; D is perhaps TRBD1 (5 bases). The source material was peripheral blood, sampled on day 0 of MenACWY control vaccination. This TCR was recovered from an adult in good health. CDR3 residues: CASSQVFGGYNSPLHF. In DNA, the CDR3 is TGCGCCAGCAGCCAAGTATTTGGGGGGTACAATTCACCCCTCCACTTT.